A single sample is the source of the 26 T cell receptor beta chains below, sequenced in a study of regulatory T cells in long-lasting Graves disease. Time point meaning: persistent/refractory GD, antithyroid drugs over 5 years with positive TRAb. TCR sequences were obtained from RNA taken from PBMCs. Libraries of TCR beta came from iRepertoire HTBI primers plus Arm-PCR of CDR3 regions. TCRdb itself ran the multiplex PCR reads through MiXCR, one entry per CDR3 protein. The sample lists hundreds of thousands of distinct CDR3 sequences, around a fifth seen once, with 29% in the top ten. The sample was peripheral blood mononuclear cells (PBMCs), taken when the disease was refractory, from a patient treated with antithyroid drugs. Source of these receptors: a female donor with Graves disease.

This clonotype appeared once. The chain joins TRBV7-2 to TRBJ2-1; TRBD1 aligns across 7 bases. The CDR3 is made up of 13 amino acids. Trimming took 3 bases from V and 14 from J; bases not matched to a gene: 10. CDR1 is SGHTA and CDR2 is FQGNSA in the germline V gene. The CDR3 coding sequence is TGTGCCAGCAGCTTGGGACACCGGGACAGAAAGTTCTTC. As protein: CASSLGHRDRKFF.

To note about this clonotype: A much larger clone differs from this one at a single base, so this may be a read error. Because the CDR3 is missing its conserved closing phenylalanine or tryptophan, this is likely a read error. This chain uses TRBV3-1 with TRBJ1-1; D is ambiguous. Trimming stripped 2 bases from V and 8 bases from J, with 9 bases between. The V gene's germline CDR1 is LGHDT and CDR2 YNNKEL (reference sequence). The CDR3 is 12 amino acids. CDR3 DNA sequence: TGTGCCAGCAGCCAACAGTGGGGAGAAGCTTTCTAT. Its translation: CASSQQWGEAFY.

This clonotype showed up just a few times. The V call is TRBV20-1, the J call TRBJ2-2, with unresolved D. V gave up 0 bases and J gave up 0 bases, with 11 bases separating them. Germline CDR1 and CDR2: DFQATT and SNEGSKA (reference sequence). CDR3 length: 16 residues. In DNA, the CDR3 is TGCAGTGCTAGAGATCCGCAGGCCTCGAACACCGGGGAGCTGTTTTTT. This codes for CSARDPQASNTGELFF.

V and J are TRBV28 and TRBJ1-5; no clear D. The CDR3 is 14 amino acids. The germline V gene encodes CDR1 MDHEN and CDR2 SYDVKM. The ends were cut back, 6 bases at V and 3 bases at J, with 12 bases in the middle. The CDR3 DNA follows: TGTGCCAGCAGGAGTCCGGGCCACAATCAGCCCCAGCATTTT. The encoded protein is CASRSPGHNQPQHF.

This clonotype was detected ten times or more. The rearrangement joins TRBV6-5 to TRBJ1-1, with unresolved D. CDR3 length: 12 residues. Germline V gene lookup returns CDR1 MNHEY and CDR2 SVGAGI. Trimming pared 0 bases from V and 6 bases from J, leaving 5 bases between. In DNA form, the CDR3 reads TGTGCCAGCAGTTACTCTCTTGCTGAAGCTTTCTTT. Translation gives CASSYSLAEAFF.

In regard to this clonotype: Since a far larger clone is one base different, this is likely a read error. The chain has TRBV28 and TRBJ1-6, with a weak D call TRBD1 (5 bases). The germline CDR1 and CDR2 sequences are MDHEN and SYDVKM. The CDR3 extends over 17 amino acids. The CDR3 DNA reads as TGTGCCAGCAGTTTAAGACGGCTGGCGTCGTGGGGCACTGAAGCTCTCTTT. This codes for CASSLRRLASWGTEALF.

Of note for this clonotype: A read error is possible here, since a much larger clone lies one base away. This sequence joins TRBV28 and TRBJ1-4, with TRBD1 matching 8 bases. Germline loops: CDR1 MDHEN, CDR2 SYDVKM. The CDR3 covers 12 residues. As DNA, the CDR3 is TGTGCCAGCAGTCTGCCCGACAGGGGAACGGTTTTT. Its protein product is CASSLPDRGTVF.

This clonotype has a count of ten or more. The chain has TRBV6-2 or TRBV6-3 and TRBJ1-1; D possibly corresponds to TRBD1 (5 bases). Germline values: CDR1 MNHEY, CDR2 SVGEGT. This CDR3 has 17 amino acids. With 8 bases removed from V and 0 bases from J, the gap between germline ends came to 22 bases. CDR3 DNA sequence: TGTGCCAGCCGCTCTGGGGCAGGCACTCGAATGAACACTGAAGCTTTCTTT. Protein: CASRSGAGTRMNTEAFF.

The V call is TRBV19, the J call TRBJ1-1, with D possibly being TRBD1 (5 bases). Germline-derived CDR1 and CDR2 are LNHDA and SQIVND (reference sequence). V was pared by 4 bases and J by 6 bases, with 6 bases between. CDR3 length: 11 amino acids. CDR3 sequence reads: CASSTGSEAFF. In DNA, the CDR3 is TGTGCCAGTAGTACAGGGTCTGAAGCTTTCTTT.

This clonotype was picked up a small number of times. The chain recombines TRBV11-2 with TRBJ2-1, with 10 bases fitting TRBD2. The CDR3 totals 19 residues. J was trimmed by 1 base and V by 1 base; bases with no gene match: 10. Germline CDR1 SGHAT, CDR2 FQNNGV. Here the CDR3 reads CASSLGALAGVRSYNEQFF. CDR3 coding DNA: TGTGCCAGCAGCTTAGGGGCGCTAGCGGGAGTTAGATCCTACAATGAGCAGTTCTTC.

Note on this clonotype: Germline and junction disagree at one end, which may indicate a read error. The CDR3 nucleotides read TGTACCAGCAGTTTAGGCCGGGGCCCCAACACCGGGGAGCTGTTTTTT. Protein product: CTSSLGRGPNTGELFF. The chain uses TRBV12-3 or TRBV12-4 and TRBJ2-2; either TRBD1 or TRBD2 may fit D (5 bases each). This CDR3 comprises 16 residues.

This clonotype appeared many times. This sequence joins TRBV11-2 and TRBJ2-5; 15 positions agree with TRBD2. V shed 6 bases and J 7 bases; nucleotides not matched to a gene: 3. CDR3 length: 14 residues. Germline CDR1 SGHAT, CDR2 FQNNGV. CDR3 amino acids: CASRGTSGRRTQYF. The DNA of the CDR3 is TGTGCCAGCAGAGGGACTAGCGGGAGGAGGACCCAGTACTTC.

This clonotype has more than one count but fewer than ten. The chain couples TRBV27 to TRBJ1-3; no definite D call. V was trimmed by 5 bases and J by 4 bases, leaving 12 bases between them. Looked up from germline, CDR1 is MNHEY and CDR2 is SMNVEV (reference sequence). There are 14 residues in the CDR3. The CDR3 reads CASSPRSYGNTIYF. The CDR3 DNA follows: TGTGCCAGCAGTCCCAGGAGCTACGGAAACACCATATATTTT.

Ten or more counts support this clonotype. The rearrangement joins TRBV19 to TRBJ1-1; 9 bases are a match to TRBD1. CDR1 and CDR2 (germline): LNHDA, SQIVND (reference sequence). This CDR3 region has 14 residues. V dropped 4 bases and J dropped 11; count of bases not matched to a gene: 11. Here the CDR3 DNA reads TGTGCCAGTAGTACCGCGACAGGGGGTCATCGGGCTTTCTTT. Its translation is CASSTATGGHRAFF.

In this sample, this clonotype turned up many times. The chain combines TRBV12-3 or TRBV12-4 with TRBJ1-1; D gene uncertain. V was pared by 3 bases and J by 5 bases, with 22 bases between. There are 17 residues in the CDR3. CDR3 residues: CASSFGSLQPSRTEAFF. CDR3 coding DNA: TGTGCCAGCAGTTTTGGGAGCCTACAGCCGTCTCGTACTGAAGCTTTCTTT.

At least ten counts were recorded for this clonotype. The gene calls are TRBV10-3 and TRBJ1-4, with a tentative D call TRBD1 (6 bases). Deletions cut 3 bases from V and 5 bases from J, with 13 bases between. Germline CDR1 reads ENHRY; CDR2 reads SYGVKD. The CDR3 has 15 amino acids. In nucleotides, the CDR3 is TGTGCCATCAGTGATGGAGGGGGGCAAAATGAAAAACTGTTTTTT. Protein sequence: CAISDGGGQNEKLFF.

This clonotype appeared a few times. V and J are TRBV9 and TRBJ2-5, with TRBD1 matching 7 bases. CDR1 is SGDLS and CDR2 is YYNGEE in the germline V gene. CDR3 length: 14 residues. Germline trimming cut 6 bases from V and 4 bases from J; bases unmatched to any gene: 9. The CDR3 nucleotides read TGTGCCAGCACCGAACGGGACAGTCGAGAGACCCAGTACTTC. This gives the protein CASTERDSRETQYF.

V gene TRBV19 combines with J gene TRBJ1-5, with 7 nucleotides matching TRBD1. Looked up from germline, CDR1 is LNHDA and CDR2 is SQIVND (reference sequence). The J segment lost 0 bases and the V segment lost 8 bases, leaving 7 bases of the junction unmatched. The length of the CDR3 is 15 residues. Here the CDR3 reads CASQTGYYSNQPQHF. Written as DNA, the CDR3 is TGTGCCAGTCAGACAGGGTACTATAGCAATCAGCCCCAGCATTTT.

This clonotype showed up many times. The chain links TRBV24-1 to TRBJ2-2; D is unresolved. The germline V gene encodes CDR1 KGHDR and CDR2 SFDVKD. The CDR3 runs 12 residues. The V end was cut by 6 bases, the J end by 9 bases, with 10 bases between. In nucleotides, the CDR3 is TGTGCCACCAGTAACCCAGCATGGGAGCTGTTTTTT. The encoded protein is CATSNPAWELFF.

This clonotype occurred many times. The chain is built from TRBV12-3 or TRBV12-4 and TRBJ2-3; D gene ambiguous. V was cut by 3 bases and J by 4 bases, with 2 bases left in between. This CDR3 spans 11 amino acids. The CDR3 region is CASSLADTQYF. Here the CDR3 DNA reads TGTGCCAGCAGTTTGGCAGATACGCAGTATTTT.

J is TRBJ1-3 and V is TRBV25-1, with 7 bases identical to TRBD1. Germline V gives CDR1 MGHDK, CDR2 SYGVNS. The trim removed 8 bases at V and 0 bases at J, leaving 7 bases unmatched. This CDR3 has 15 amino acids. CDR3 nucleotide sequence: TGTGCCAGCCAAGGACAGGTCTACTCTGGAAACACCATATATTTT. It specifies CASQGQVYSGNTIYF.

This clonotype was seen more than once but under ten times. The chain uses TRBV15 and TRBJ1-5, with D possibly TRBD1 on 5 matching bases. V dropped 3 bases and J dropped 4 bases, with 10 bases sitting between them. The CDR3 has 14 residues. Germline loops: CDR1 LNHNV, CDR2 YYDKDF (reference sequence). The CDR3 protein is CATSRRDSNQPQHF. CDR3 nucleotide sequence: TGTGCCACCAGCAGGAGAGACAGTAATCAGCCCCAGCATTTT.

This clonotype has just a few counts. This chain joins TRBV7-6 and TRBJ1-1, with D unclear. Trimming removed 4 bases at V and 2 bases at J, with 20 bases between. Germline CDR1 SGHVS, CDR2 FNYEAQ. CDR3 size: 17 residues. The CDR3 loop is CASSSSVLFRKNTEAFF. The CDR3 nucleotides are TGTGCCAGCAGCTCGTCGGTGCTGTTTCGGAAAAACACTGAAGCTTTCTTT.

This clonotype occurred many times. This sequence joins TRBV28 and TRBJ2-7; D not resolved. Trimming shortened V by 3 bases and J by 3 bases, and 9 bases separated the two germline ends. Looked up from germline, CDR1 is MDHEN and CDR2 is SYDVKM. This CDR3 is built from 13 residues. CDR3 protein: CASSLESNYEQYF. The CDR3 bases are TGTGCCAGCAGTTTGGAGTCGAACTACGAGCAGTACTTC.

This clonotype has ten or more counts. The rearrangement joins TRBV2 to TRBJ1-2, with 11 bases matching TRBD1. This CDR3 has 15 residues. Per germline, CDR1 SNHLY and CDR2 FYNNEI. Trimming took 7 bases from V and 0 from J; bases not matched to a gene: 4. CDR3 sequence (DNA): TGTGCCAGCACCGGACAGGGGGCGGCTAACTATGGCTACACCTTC. This sequence encodes CASTGQGAANYGYTF.

There are many counts of this clonotype. The chain has TRBV9 and TRBJ1-2; 7 bases are shared with TRBD1. Germline trimming cut 3 bases from V and 9 bases from J; bases unmatched to any gene: 5. Germline loops: CDR1 SGDLS, CDR2 YYNGEE. The CDR3 is made up of 12 amino acids. The DNA of the CDR3 is TGTGCCAGCAGCGGCCGGACAGGACGCTACACCTTC. Translation: CASSGRTGRYTF.